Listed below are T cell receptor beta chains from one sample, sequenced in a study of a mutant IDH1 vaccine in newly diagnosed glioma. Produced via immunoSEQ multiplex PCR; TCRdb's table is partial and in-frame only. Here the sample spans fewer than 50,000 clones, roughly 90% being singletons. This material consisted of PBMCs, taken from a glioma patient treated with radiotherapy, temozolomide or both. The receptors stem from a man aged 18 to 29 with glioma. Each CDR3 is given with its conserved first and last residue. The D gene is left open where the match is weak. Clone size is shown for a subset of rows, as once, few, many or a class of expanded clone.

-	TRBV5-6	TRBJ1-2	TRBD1	TGTGCCAGCAGCTTGAGGCAGGGGGCAGGCGACTATGGCTACACCTTC	CASSLRQGAGDYGYTF
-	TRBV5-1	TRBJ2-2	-	TGCGCCAGCAGCCTGGGGCCGGGCCGAAAGGGACACGGGGAGCTGTTTTTT	CASSLGPGRKGHGELFF
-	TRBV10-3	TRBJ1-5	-	TGTGCCATCAGTGGATCAGGGGAAGGTCAGCCCCAGCATTTT	CAISGSGEGQPQHF
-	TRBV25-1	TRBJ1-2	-	TGTGCCAGCAGTGGCCTCTATGGCTACACCTTC	CASSGLYGYTF
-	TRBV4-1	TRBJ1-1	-	TGCGCCAGCAGGGGCGGCCTGAGAGGCACTGAAGCTTTCTTT	CASRGGLRGTEAFF
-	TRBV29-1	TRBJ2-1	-	TGCAGCGTTGACGACTACGCTGAGCAGTTCTTC	CSVDDYAEQFF
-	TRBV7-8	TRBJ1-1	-	TGTGCCAGCAGCTTCGGTGGAACAGGGAGCGACACTGAAGCTTTCTTT	CASSFGGTGSDTEAFF
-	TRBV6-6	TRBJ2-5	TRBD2	TGTGCCAGCAGTCTTGGGACTAGCGGTTTCCAAGAGACCCAGTACTTC	CASSLGTSGFQETQYF
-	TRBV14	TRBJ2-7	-	TGTGCCAGCAGCCCTCTGTACGAGCAGTACTTC	CASSPLYEQYF
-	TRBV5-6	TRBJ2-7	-	TGTGCCAGCAGCTTGAGGGGTCTCGGCGAGCAGTACTTC	CASSLRGLGEQYF
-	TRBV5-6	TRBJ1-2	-	TGTGCCAGCAGCTTAGGGGCAGCGGGGAGCGGCTACACCTTC	CASSLGAAGSGYTF
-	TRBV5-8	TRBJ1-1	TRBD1	TGTGCCAGCAGCGCCCGGGACAGAAAGAACACTGAAGCTTTCTTT	CASSARDRKNTEAFF
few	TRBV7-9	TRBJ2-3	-	TGTGCCAGCAGCCCAGGGACTTCTAGCACAGATACGCAGTATTTT	CASSPGTSSTDTQYF
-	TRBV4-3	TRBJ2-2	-	TGCGCCAGCAGCCGAGGCATCTTAGAAAACACCGGGGAGCTGTTTTTT	CASSRGILENTGELFF
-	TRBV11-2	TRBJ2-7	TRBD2	TGTGCCAGCAGCTTGGTAGCGGGGCCCTACGAGCAGTACTTC	CASSLVAGPYEQYF
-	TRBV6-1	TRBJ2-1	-	TGTGCCAGCAGTGAAAATAGTGAGCGGATAAACAATGAGCAGTTCTTC	CASSENSERINNEQFF
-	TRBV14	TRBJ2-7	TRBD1	TGTGCCAGCAGCCTTACAGGGGGCCCAAACTACGAGCAGTACTTC	CASSLTGGPNYEQYF
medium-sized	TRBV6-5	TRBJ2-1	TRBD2	TGTGCCAGCAGTACCGGGACTAGCGGCTACAATGAGCAGTTCTTC	CASSTGTSGYNEQFF
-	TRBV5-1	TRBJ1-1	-	TGCGCCAGCAGCTTTTCACGGAGTAACACTGAAGCTTTCTTT	CASSFSRSNTEAFF
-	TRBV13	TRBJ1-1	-	TGTGCCAGCAGCTTATGGAGGAACACTGAAGCTTTCTTT	CASSLWRNTEAFF
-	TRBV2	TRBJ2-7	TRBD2	TGTGCCAGCACCGGGGGGGTCGTCTACGAGCAGTACTTC	CASTGGVVYEQYF
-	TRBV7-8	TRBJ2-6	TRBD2	TGTGCCAGCAGCCTTCGACTAGCGGGAGTGGGTGGGGCCAACGTCCTGACTTTC	CASSLRLAGVGGANVLTF
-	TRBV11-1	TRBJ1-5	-	TGTGCCAGCAGCTTAAGCCCCAATCAGCCCCAGCATTTT	CASSLSPNQPQHF
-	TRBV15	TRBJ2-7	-	TGTGCCACCAGCAGAGATCTCCCCCTACAAGGGGGCTACGAGCAGTACTTC	CATSRDLPLQGGYEQYF
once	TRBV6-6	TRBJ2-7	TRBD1	TGTGCCACCCGAAAAGAGGACAGGCCTACCTACGAGCAGTACTTC	CATRKEDRPTYEQYF
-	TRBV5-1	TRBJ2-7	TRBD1	TGCGCCAGCAGCTGGACAGGGCAGATCGACGAGCAGTACTTC	CASSWTGQIDEQYF
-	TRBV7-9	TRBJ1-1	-	TGTGCCAGCAGCGGGGGTCCCGACACTGAAGCTTTCTTT	CASSGGPDTEAFF
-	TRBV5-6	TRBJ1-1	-	TGTGCCAGCAGCTTTCCGGGTCGCACTGAAGCTTTCTTT	CASSFPGRTEAFF
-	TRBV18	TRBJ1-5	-	TGTGCCAGCTCACCAGGGGGGATTCAGCCCCAGCATTTT	CASSPGGIQPQHF
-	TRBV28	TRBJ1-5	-	TGTGCCAGCAGTTTAGGAGAATATAGCAATCAGCCCCAGCATTTT	CASSLGEYSNQPQHF
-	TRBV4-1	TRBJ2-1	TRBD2	TGCGCCAGCAGCGATCCTCTAGCGGGAGGGTACAATGAGCAGTTCTTC	CASSDPLAGGYNEQFF
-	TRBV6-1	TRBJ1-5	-	TGTGCCAGCAGTGAAGCTTGGCATCAGCCCCAGCATTTT	CASSEAWHQPQHF
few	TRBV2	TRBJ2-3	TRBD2	TGTGCCACCTCGAGGGGCGGCGGGAGGGCCGATACGCAGTATTTT	CATSRGGGRADTQYF
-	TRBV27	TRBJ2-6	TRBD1	TGTGCCAGCAGTCCTGGGACAGGGGGTACTGGGGCCAACGTCCTGACTTTC	CASSPGTGGTGANVLTF
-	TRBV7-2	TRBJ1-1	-	TGTGCCAGCAGCTTAGGGTGGAACACTGAAGCTTTCTTT	CASSLGWNTEAFF
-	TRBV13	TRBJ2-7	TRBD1	TGTGCCAGCAGCCTGGGACAGGGAGGTGGATACGAGCAGTACTTC	CASSLGQGGGYEQYF
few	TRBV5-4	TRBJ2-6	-	TGTGCCAGCAGCTTATTTGGGGCCAACGTCCTGACTTTC	CASSLFGANVLTF
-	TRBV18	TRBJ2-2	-	TGTGCCAGCTCACGGGCGAACACCGGGGAGCTGTTTTTT	CASSRANTGELFF
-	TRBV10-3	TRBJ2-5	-	TGTGCCATCATGCTCGCTAGCGACAAGAGAACCCAGTACTTC	CAIMLASDKRTQYF
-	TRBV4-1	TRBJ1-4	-	TGCGCCAGCAGCCAAGGTTATAATGAAAAACTGTTTTTT	CASSQGYNEKLFF
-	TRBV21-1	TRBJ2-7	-	TGTGCCAGCAGCAGTAACAGGGGGCGGACTGGGGAGCAGTACTTC	CASSSNRGRTGEQYF
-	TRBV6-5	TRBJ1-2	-	TGTGCCAGCAGCGCGAACGCCGGGGCGTCTTATGGCTACACCTTC	CASSANAGASYGYTF
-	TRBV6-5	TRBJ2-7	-	TGTGCCAGCAGTTACTCGAGTAGGGGGACTCCCGAGCAGTACTTC	CASSYSSRGTPEQYF
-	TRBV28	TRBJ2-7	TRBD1	TGTGCCAGCAGTTCCTTAAACAGGGGGTTCTACGAGCAGTACTTC	CASSSLNRGFYEQYF
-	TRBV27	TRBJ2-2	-	TGTGCCAGCAGCTGGGCCGGCACCGGGGAGCTGTTTTTT	CASSWAGTGELFF
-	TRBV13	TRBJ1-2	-	TGTGCCAGCAGCCTGGGGGCGGAGGGGGGCTATGGCTACACCTTC	CASSLGAEGGYGYTF
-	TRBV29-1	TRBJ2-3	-	TGCAGCGCGGACCTTAACAGGGATACGCAGTATTTT	CSADLNRDTQYF
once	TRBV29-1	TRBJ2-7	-	TGCAGCGTTTCACTGGGCATAGAGGGTTACGAGCAGTACTTC	CSVSLGIEGYEQYF
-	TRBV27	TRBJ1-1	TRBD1	TGTGGCCAACGCGTGGTGACAGGGAGTGGTTTTGAAGCTTTCTTT	CGQRVVTGSGFEAFF
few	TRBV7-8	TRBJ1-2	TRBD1	TGTGCCAGCAGCTTAGTGTCAAGACAGGGGGCTAGGGGCTACACCTTC	CASSLVSRQGARGYTF
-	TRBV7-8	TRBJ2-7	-	TGTGCCAGCAGCTTAGCTGATCCCTACGAGCAGTACTTC	CASSLADPYEQYF
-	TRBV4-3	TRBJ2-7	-	TGCGCCAGCAGCCAAGGGGCTCGGAGCTCCTACGAGCAGTACTTC	CASSQGARSSYEQYF